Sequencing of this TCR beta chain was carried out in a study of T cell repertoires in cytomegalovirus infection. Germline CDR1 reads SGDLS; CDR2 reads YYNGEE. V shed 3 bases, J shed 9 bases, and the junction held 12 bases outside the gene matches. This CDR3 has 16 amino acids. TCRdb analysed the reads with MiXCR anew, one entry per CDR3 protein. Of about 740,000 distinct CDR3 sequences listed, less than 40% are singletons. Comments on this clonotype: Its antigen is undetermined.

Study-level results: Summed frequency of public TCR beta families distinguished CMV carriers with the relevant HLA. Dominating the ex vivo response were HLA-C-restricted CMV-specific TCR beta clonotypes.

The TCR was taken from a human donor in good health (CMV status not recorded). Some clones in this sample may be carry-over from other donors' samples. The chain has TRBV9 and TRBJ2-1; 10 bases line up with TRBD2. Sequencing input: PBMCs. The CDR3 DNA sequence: TGTGCCAGCAGCGCCTCCCGGAGCGGGGGGGCCAGTGAGCAGTTCTTC. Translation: CASSASRSGGASEQFF.